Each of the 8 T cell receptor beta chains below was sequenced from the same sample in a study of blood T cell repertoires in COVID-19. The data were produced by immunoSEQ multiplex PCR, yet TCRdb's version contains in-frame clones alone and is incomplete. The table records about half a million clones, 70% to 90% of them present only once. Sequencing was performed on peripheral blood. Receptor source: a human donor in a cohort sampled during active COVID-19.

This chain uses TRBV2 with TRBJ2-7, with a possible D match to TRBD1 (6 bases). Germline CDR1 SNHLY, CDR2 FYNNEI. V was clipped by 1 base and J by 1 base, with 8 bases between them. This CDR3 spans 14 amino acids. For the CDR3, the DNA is TGTGCCAGCAGTGAAGGACAGGCATCCTACGAGCAGTACTTC. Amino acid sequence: CASSEGQASYEQYF.

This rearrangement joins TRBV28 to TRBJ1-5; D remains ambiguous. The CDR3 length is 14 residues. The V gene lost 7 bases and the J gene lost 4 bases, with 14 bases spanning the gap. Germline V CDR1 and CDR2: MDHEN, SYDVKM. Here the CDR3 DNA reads TGTGCCAGCACTCCCCCCAGGCCTAATCAGCCCCAGCATTTT. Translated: CASTPPRPNQPQHF.

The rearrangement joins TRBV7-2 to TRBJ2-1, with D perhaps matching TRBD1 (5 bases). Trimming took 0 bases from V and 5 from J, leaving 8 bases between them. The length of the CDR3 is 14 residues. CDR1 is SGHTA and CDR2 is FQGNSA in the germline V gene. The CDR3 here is CASSLASGNNEQFF. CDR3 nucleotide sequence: TGTGCCAGCAGCTTAGCGTCAGGGAACAATGAGCAGTTCTTC.

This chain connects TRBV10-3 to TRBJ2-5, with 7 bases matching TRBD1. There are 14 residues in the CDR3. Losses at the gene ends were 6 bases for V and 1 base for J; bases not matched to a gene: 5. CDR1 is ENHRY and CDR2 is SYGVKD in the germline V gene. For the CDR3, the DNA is TGTGCCATCAGCTTGGACAGGTCCCAAGAGACCCAGTACTTC. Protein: CAISLDRSQETQYF.

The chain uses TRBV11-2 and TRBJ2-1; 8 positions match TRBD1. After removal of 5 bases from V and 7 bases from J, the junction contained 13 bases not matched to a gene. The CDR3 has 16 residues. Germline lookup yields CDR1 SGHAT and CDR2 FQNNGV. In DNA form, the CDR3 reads TGTGCCAGCAGCCAACAAGGCTTTGGACAGGGAAATGAGCAGTTCTTC. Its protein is CASSQQGFGQGNEQFF.

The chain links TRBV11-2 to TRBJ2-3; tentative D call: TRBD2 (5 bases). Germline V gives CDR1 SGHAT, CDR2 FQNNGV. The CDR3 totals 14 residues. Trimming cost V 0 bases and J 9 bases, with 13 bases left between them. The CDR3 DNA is TGTGCCAGCAGCTTAGAGCGCTTAAAGCGGACGCAGTATTTT. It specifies CASSLERLKRTQYF.

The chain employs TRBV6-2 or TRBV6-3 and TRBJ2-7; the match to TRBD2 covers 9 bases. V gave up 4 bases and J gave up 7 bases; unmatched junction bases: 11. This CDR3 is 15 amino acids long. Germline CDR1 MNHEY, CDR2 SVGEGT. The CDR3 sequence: CASSSGSGSSGEQYF. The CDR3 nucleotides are TGTGCCAGCAGTTCGGGTAGCGGGAGTTCGGGGGAGCAGTACTTC.

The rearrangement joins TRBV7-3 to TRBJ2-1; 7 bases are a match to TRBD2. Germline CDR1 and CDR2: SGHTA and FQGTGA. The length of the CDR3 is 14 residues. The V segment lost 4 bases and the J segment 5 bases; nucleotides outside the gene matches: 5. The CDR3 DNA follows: TGTGCCAGCAGCTCCCGACTAGCTGACAATGAGCAGTTCTTC. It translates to CASSSRLADNEQFF.